Each of the 20 T cell receptor beta chains below was sequenced from the same sample in a study of prognosis after radiotherapy for stage I lung cancer (dated by TCRdb to about 2021). The instrument was an Illumina HiSeq 3000. Two rounds of multiplex PCR were performed to amplify the TCR beta CDR3 region from genomic DNA. In the first round of PCR, primers specific to each TRBV and TRBJ gene were used, and the primer sequences are filed in Chinese patent CN105087789A. TCRdb redid the processing of the public reads, applying fastp at Q25 and MiXCR, and retained in-frame beta chains. Each CDR3 protein appears once, grouped with its most common genes and DNA. A total of around 19,000 distinct CDR3 sequences appear in this sample, about three fifths of them only once. The top ten constitute 25% to 30% of the sample. The sequencing here drew on PBMCs, taken before or after stereotactic body radiation therapy (not recorded which). The receptor set was obtained from a donor of 50 years or more with non-small cell lung cancer.

By share, this clonotype ranks as medium-sized. The V and J genes are TRBV4-1 and TRBJ2-7; 11 bases align to TRBD2. This CDR3 region has 15 residues. J was trimmed by 7 bases and V by 4 bases; bases with no gene match: 9. Germline loops: CDR1 MGHRA, CDR2 YSYEKL. In DNA, the CDR3 is TGCGCCAGCAGCCCGTCTCCGACTAGCGGGATGGAGCAGTACTTC. Protein product: CASSPSPTSGMEQYF.

The V and J genes are TRBV4-3 and TRBJ2-7, with D possibly TRBD2 on 6 matching bases. Germline loops: CDR1 LGHNA, CDR2 YSLEER. This CDR3 spans 14 amino acids. V was shortened by 4 bases and J by 0 bases, with 10 bases between the two germline ends. The CDR3 region has the DNA TGCGCCAGCAGCCTCGGACTAAGCTCCTACGAGCAGTACTTC. Its protein product is CASSLGLSSYEQYF.

Of note for this clonotype: It differs at one base from a far larger clone, so likely a read error. The rearrangement joins TRBV11-2 to TRBJ2-1, with 9 bases lining up with TRBD2. Germline CDR1 SGHAT, CDR2 FQNNGV. The length of the CDR3 is 17 residues. The V and J ends lost 2 bases and 7 bases, in that order; junction bases with no gene match: 12. The CDR3 loop is CASSLRGGRDSGNEQFF. CDR3 nucleotides: TGTGCCAGCAGCTTAAGGGGCGGGAGGGACTCCGGGAATGAGCAGTTCTTC. The whole variable domain, filled in from reference TRBV11-2 and TRBJ2-1, reads EAGVAQSPRYKIIEKRQSVAFWCNPISGHATLYWYQQILGQGPKLLIQFQNNGVVDDSQLPKDRFSAERLKGVDSTLKIQPAKLEDSAVYLCASSLRGGRDSGNEQFFGPGTRLTVL.

This clonotype was seen a handful of times. The rearrangement links TRBV30 to TRBJ1-2; D gene uncertain. CDR3 length: 12 amino acids. The germline gives CDR1 GTSNPN, CDR2 SVGIG (reference sequence). Trimming cost V 1 base and J 6 bases, with 9 bases left between them. CDR3 DNA sequence: TGTGCCTGGAGTGGGCAGGCGAATGGCTACACCTTC. The encoded protein is CAWSGQANGYTF.

By frequency in the sample, this clonotype is medium-sized. The chain uses TRBV5-1 and TRBJ1-2, with 9 positions matching TRBD1. The V gene end was trimmed by 2 bases and the J gene end by 9 bases; junction bases not matched to a gene: 5. Germline CDR1 and CDR2: SGHRS and YFSETQ. The CDR3 has 13 residues. The CDR3 region is CASSFGDRVRYTF. CDR3 nucleotides: TGCGCCAGCAGCTTTGGGGACAGGGTTCGCTACACCTTC.

In its sample, this clonotype is medium-sized. The CDR3 coding sequence is TGCGCCAGCAAGGGGGGCGGGGGGAGCTCCTACAATGAGCAGTTCTTC. As protein: CASKGGGGSSYNEQFF. The rearrangement joins TRBV5-1 to TRBJ2-1, with TRBD2 identical over 8 bases. Looked up from germline, CDR1 is SGHRS and CDR2 is YFSETQ. CDR3 size: 16 residues. V lost 6 bases to trimming and J lost 0 bases; unmatched junction nucleotides: 8.

This clonotype was picked up many times. This chain uses TRBV7-6 with TRBJ2-1, with TRBD2 identical over 10 bases. The germline V gene encodes CDR1 SGHVS and CDR2 FNYEAQ. This CDR3 contains 21 residues. The V gene end was trimmed by 2 bases and the J gene end by 5 bases; junction bases not matched to a gene: 21. Here the CDR3 reads CASSLRARTRVGLAENNEQFF. In DNA, the CDR3 is TGTGCCAGCAGCTTACGGGCCCGGACGCGGGTTGGACTAGCGGAGAACAATGAGCAGTTCTTC.

The chain has TRBV6-2 or TRBV6-3 and TRBJ2-6; D remains unclear. Germline V gives CDR1 MNHEY, CDR2 SVGEGT. Trimming pared 5 bases from V and 4 bases from J, leaving 12 bases between. There are 15 residues in the CDR3. The CDR3 bases are TGTGCCAGCAGTGTCGTTTCCCCGGGGGCCAACGTCCTGACTTTC. Amino acid sequence: CASSVVSPGANVLTF.

Points on this clonotype: With only one base between it and a far larger clone, this is likely a read error. This sequence joins TRBV6-5 and TRBJ2-7, with TRBD2 as a possible D gene (7 bases). Germline V lookup: CDR1 MNHEY, CDR2 SVGAGI. The V and J ends lost 9 bases and 1 base respectively, with 16 bases between them. The CDR3 is 14 residues long. In nucleotides, the CDR3 is TGTGCCAGATTCAAGGGGGGGACTTCCTACGAGCAGTACTTC. This translates into CARFKGGTSYEQYF.

This clonotype has only a few counts. This probably arose from a read error, given a far larger clone one base away. The chain is built from TRBV6-9 and TRBJ2-1, with D possibly matching TRBD2 (6 bases). This CDR3 is built from 16 residues. Germline CDR1 is MNHGY and CDR2 is SVAAGI. The V and J ends lost 4 bases and 6 bases respectively, with 19 bases between them. The CDR3 spells CASSSSTGTPVNEQFF. Written as DNA, the CDR3 is TGTGCCAGCAGTTCTTCCACCGGGACTCCCGTCAATGAGCAGTTCTTC.

Concerning this clonotype itself: This likely came from a read error, as a far larger clone is one base away. The chain uses TRBV11-2 and TRBJ1-1; the match to TRBD1 covers 8 bases. Germline CDR1 reads SGHAT; CDR2 reads FQNNGV. The CDR3 is 13 residues long. The CDR3 DNA is TGTGCCAGCAGTTACCGGCAGGGGGCTGAAGCTTTATTT. This sequence encodes CASSYRQGAEALF.

This clonotype was seen a handful of times. Just one base apart from a much larger clone, this may be a read error. The J gene is TRBJ1-1, the V gene TRBV6-1; maybe TRBD1 (5 bases). Germline lookup yields CDR1 MNHNS and CDR2 SASEGT. CDR3 size: 15 residues. The V end lost 6 bases, the J end lost 1 base, and 15 bases lay between the germline ends. CDR3 residues: CASRRGATGNTEAFF. The CDR3 region has the DNA TGTGCCAGCAGGCGAGGGGCGACTGGGAACACTGAAGCTTTCTTT.

Of note for this clonotype: The junction does not match germline at one end; this may be a read error. V gene TRBV19 combines with J gene TRBJ2-1; weak D call: TRBD2 (5 bases). This CDR3 comprises 14 residues. Looked up from germline, CDR1 is LNHDA and CDR2 is SQIVND (reference sequence). CDR3 DNA sequence: TGTGCCAGTAGTCCCCGGAGTTCCGGGAATGAGCATCTCTTC. Translating it yields CASSPRSSGNEHLF.

This clonotype appeared once. The chain carries TRBV20-1 and TRBJ1-2; 7 bases are a match to TRBD1. This CDR3 region has 13 residues. The V gene end was trimmed by 5 bases and the J gene end by 6 bases; junction bases not matched to a gene: 9. Germline loops: CDR1 DFQATT, CDR2 SNEGSKA (reference sequence). CDR3 protein: CSAGTVARDGYTF. Here the CDR3 DNA reads TGCAGTGCTGGGACAGTCGCCCGTGATGGCTACACCTTC.

The chain combines TRBV6-2 or TRBV6-3 with TRBJ2-7; TRBD1 matches at 8 bases. CDR1 MNHEY and CDR2 SVGEGT come from the germline V gene. The CDR3 runs 15 residues. The trim removed 6 bases at V and 3 bases at J, leaving 10 bases unmatched. The CDR3 loop is CASRKGGQVGYEQYF. The CDR3, as DNA: TGTGCCAGCAGAAAAGGGGGACAGGTCGGCTACGAGCAGTACTTC.

The rearrangement links TRBV28 to TRBJ2-7, with 8 bases fitting TRBD2. CDR1 is MDHEN, CDR2 SYDVKM, per germline. This CDR3 region has 16 residues. J lost 6 bases, V lost 2 bases, and 12 bases had no gene match. The CDR3 region is CASSLGGAGVICEQYF. The CDR3 DNA follows: TGTGCCAGCAGTTTAGGCGGAGCGGGAGTAATCTGCGAGCAGTACTTC.

In this sample, this clonotype turned up many times. V usage is TRBV20-1 and J usage is TRBJ2-3; 7 bases are shared with TRBD2. In germline, CDR1 is DFQATT, CDR2 SNEGSKA (reference sequence). CDR3 length: 15 amino acids. J lost 2 bases, V lost 6 bases, and 11 bases had no gene match. The CDR3 protein is CSALPLAEITDTQYF. The CDR3 DNA reads as TGCAGTGCGCTACCTCTAGCGGAGATCACAGATACGCAGTATTTT.

This clonotype occurred many times. This chain links TRBV28 with TRBJ2-1, with D perhaps matching TRBD1 or TRBD2 (6 bases each). The ends were cut back, 8 bases at V and 8 bases at J, with 16 bases in the middle. This CDR3 has 13 residues. Germline loops: CDR1 MDHEN, CDR2 SYDVKM. CDR3 nucleotide sequence: TGTGCCAGCCAGGGGCGGGATACATATGAGCAGTTCTTC. Protein: CASQGRDTYEQFF.

The sample holds many counts of this clonotype. V gene TRBV2 combines with J gene TRBJ2-5, with TRBD1 matching over 8 bases. CDR1 SNHLY and CDR2 FYNNEI come from the germline V gene. Trimming took 2 bases from V and 2 from J; bases not matched to a gene: 13. This CDR3 is 18 amino acids long. CDR3 sequence: CASSELAGGAGRQETQYF. The CDR3 bases are TGTGCCAGCAGTGAATTGGCAGGGGGCGCAGGGCGGCAAGAGACCCAGTACTTC.

A few counts support this clonotype. The chain is built from TRBV7-9 and TRBJ2-2; D might be TRBD2 (7 bases). Trimming stripped 10 bases from V and 4 bases from J, with 22 bases between. Germline values: CDR1 SEHNR, CDR2 FQNEAQ (reference sequence). This CDR3 spans 16 amino acids. The CDR3 DNA reads TGTGCCATCCCCCCCGAGGGGGGGGCGGTCACCGGGGAGCTGTTTTTT. Translation gives CAIPPEGGAVTGELFF.